This TCR beta chain was captured by sequencing in a study of T cell responses to AZD1222 COVID-19 vaccine. A word on this clone: As yet, its antigen is unknown.

Libraries were prepared by immunoSEQ multiplex PCR; TCRdb keeps only in-frame clonotypes and omits some of them. This repertoire shows fewer than 150,000 clones, approximately 80% found once; its top ten account for over 3.5%. Germline V gives CDR1 ENHRY, CDR2 SYGVKD. This CDR3 region has 16 residues. Trimming took off 5 bases at V and 7 bases at J, with 21 bases between the two ends. Study-level results: Donors were mostly white British, more females; clonal diversity possibly underestimated. Breadth and depth of Spike-specific TCRs rose after two AZD1222 doses. A reported finding is that nearly half of spike-specific TCRs target unmutated variant regions.

This chain uses TRBV10-3 with TRBJ2-1; D is tentatively TRBD1 or TRBD2 (5 bases each). The specimen was peripheral blood, collected on day 0 of AZD1222 vaccination. This TCR was recovered from an adult in good health. The CDR3 protein is CAISPQGPGRVNEQFF. The CDR3 bases are TGTGCCATCAGTCCCCAGGGACCGGGAAGGGTGAATGAGCAGTTCTTC.